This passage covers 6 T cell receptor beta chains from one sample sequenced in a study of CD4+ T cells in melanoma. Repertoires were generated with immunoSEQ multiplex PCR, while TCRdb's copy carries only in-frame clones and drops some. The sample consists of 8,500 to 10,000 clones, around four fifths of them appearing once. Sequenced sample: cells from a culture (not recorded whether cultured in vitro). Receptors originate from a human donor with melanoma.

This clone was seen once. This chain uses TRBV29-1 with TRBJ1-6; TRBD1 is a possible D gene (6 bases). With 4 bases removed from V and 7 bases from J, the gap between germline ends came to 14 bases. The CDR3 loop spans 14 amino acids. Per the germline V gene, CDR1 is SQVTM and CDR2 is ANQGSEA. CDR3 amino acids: CSVGLGGHNSPLHF. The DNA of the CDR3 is TGCAGCGTTGGGCTCGGGGGGCACAATTCACCCCTCCACTTT.

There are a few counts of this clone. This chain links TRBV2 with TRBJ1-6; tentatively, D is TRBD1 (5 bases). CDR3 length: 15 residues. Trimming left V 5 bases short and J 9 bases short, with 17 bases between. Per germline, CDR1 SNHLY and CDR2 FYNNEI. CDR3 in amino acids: CASSFQRGSGSPLHF. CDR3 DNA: TGTGCCAGCAGTTTCCAACGGGGGTCGGGTTCACCCCTCCACTTT.

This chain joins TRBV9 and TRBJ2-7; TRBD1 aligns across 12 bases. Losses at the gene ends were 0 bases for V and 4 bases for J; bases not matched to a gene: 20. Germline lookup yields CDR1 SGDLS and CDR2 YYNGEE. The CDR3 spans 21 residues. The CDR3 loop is CASSVEGSRDRGPFGVYEQYF. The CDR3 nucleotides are TGTGCCAGCAGCGTAGAAGGGTCCCGGGACAGGGGGCCGTTTGGCGTGTACGAGCAGTACTTC.

The CDR3 DNA reads as TGTGCCAGCAGCCCGACTAGCAATGAGCAGTTCTTC. Its protein product is CASSPTSNEQFF. This rearrangement joins TRBV12-3 or TRBV12-4 to TRBJ2-1; D might be TRBD2 (6 bases). This CDR3 region has 12 residues. V lost 6 bases and J 6 bases, leaving 9 bases between the germline ends.

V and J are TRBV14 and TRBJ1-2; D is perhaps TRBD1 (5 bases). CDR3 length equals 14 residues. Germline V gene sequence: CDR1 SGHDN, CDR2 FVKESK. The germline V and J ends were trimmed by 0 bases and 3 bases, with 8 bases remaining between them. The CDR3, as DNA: TGTGCCAGCAGCCAAGATTCAGGGTACTATGGCTACACCTTC. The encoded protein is CASSQDSGYYGYTF. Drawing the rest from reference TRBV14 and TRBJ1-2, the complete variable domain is EAGVTQFPSHSVIEKGQTVTLRCDPISGHDNLYWYRRVMGKEIKFLLHFVKESKQDESGMPNNRFLAERTGGTYSTLKVQPAELEDSGVYFCASSQDSGYYGYTFGSGTRLTVV.

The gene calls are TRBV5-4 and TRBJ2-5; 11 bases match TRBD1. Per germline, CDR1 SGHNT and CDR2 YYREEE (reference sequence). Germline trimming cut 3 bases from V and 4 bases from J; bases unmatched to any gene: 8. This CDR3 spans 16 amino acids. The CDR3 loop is CASSSNGQGARETQYF. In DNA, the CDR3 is TGTGCCAGCAGCTCAAATGGACAGGGGGCGAGAGAGACCCAGTACTTC.